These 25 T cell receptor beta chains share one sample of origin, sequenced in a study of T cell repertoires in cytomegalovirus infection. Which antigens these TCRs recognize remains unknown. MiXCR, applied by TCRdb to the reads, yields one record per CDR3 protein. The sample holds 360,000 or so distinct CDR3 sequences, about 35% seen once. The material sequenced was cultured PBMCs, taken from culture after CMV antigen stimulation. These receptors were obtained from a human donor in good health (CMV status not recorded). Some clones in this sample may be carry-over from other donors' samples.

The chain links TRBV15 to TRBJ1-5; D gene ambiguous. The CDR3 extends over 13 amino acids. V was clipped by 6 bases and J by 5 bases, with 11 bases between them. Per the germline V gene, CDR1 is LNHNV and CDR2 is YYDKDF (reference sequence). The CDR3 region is CATRMDRYQPQHF. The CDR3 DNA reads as TGTGCCACCAGAATGGACCGCTATCAGCCCCAGCATTTT.

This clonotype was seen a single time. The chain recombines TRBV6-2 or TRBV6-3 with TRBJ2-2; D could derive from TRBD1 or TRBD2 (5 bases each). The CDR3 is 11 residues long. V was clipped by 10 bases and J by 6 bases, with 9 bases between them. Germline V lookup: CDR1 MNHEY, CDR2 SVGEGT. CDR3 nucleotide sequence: TGTGCCACGAGGGGAGCCGGGGAGCTGTTTTTT. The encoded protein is CATRGAGELFF.

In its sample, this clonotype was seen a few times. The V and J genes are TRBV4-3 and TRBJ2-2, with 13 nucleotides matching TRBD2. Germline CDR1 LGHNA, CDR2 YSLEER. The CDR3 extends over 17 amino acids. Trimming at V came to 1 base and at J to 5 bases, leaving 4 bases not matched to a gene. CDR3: CASSQVGLAGVTGELFF. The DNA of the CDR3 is TGCGCCAGCAGCCAAGTTGGACTAGCGGGAGTAACCGGGGAGCTGTTTTTT.

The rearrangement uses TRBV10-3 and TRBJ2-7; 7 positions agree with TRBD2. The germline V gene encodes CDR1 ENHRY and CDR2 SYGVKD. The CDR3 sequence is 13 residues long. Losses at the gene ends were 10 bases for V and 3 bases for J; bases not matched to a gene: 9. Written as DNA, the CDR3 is TGTGCCAGTTCGCCTAGCGGCTACTACGAGCAGTACTTC. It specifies CASSPSGYYEQYF.

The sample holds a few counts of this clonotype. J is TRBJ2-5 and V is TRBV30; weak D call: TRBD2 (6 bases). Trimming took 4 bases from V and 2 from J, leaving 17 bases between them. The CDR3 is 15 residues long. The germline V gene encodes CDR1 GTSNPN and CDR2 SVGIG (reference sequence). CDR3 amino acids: CAWTRGGAEQETQYF. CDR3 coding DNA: TGTGCCTGGACTCGAGGCGGGGCAGAGCAAGAGACCCAGTACTTC.

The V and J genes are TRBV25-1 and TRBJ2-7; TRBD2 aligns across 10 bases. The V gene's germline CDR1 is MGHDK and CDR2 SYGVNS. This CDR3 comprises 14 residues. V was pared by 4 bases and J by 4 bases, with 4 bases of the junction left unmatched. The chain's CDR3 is CASSASGSLYEQYF. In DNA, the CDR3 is TGTGCCAGCAGTGCTAGCGGGAGTCTTTACGAGCAGTACTTC.

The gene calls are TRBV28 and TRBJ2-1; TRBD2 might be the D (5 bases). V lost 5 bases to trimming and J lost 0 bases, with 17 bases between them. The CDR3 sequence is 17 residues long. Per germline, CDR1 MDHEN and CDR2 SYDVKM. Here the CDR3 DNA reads TGTGCCAGCAGTACCCGGACTTCCAAGAGCTCCTACAATGAGCAGTTCTTC. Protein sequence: CASSTRTSKSSYNEQFF.

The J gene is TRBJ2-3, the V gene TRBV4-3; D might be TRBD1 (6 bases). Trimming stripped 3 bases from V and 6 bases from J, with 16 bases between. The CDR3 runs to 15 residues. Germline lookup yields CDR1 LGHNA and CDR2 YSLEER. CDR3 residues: CASSQVQGPSDTQYF. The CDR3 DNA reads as TGCGCCAGCAGCCAGGTACAGGGACCCTCGGATACGCAGTATTTT.

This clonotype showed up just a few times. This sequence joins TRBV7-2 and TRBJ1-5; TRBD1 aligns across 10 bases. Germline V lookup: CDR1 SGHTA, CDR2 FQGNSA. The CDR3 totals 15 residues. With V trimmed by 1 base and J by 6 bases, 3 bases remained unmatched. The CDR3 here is CASSLGQGASQPQHF. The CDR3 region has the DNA TGTGCCAGCAGCTTAGGACAGGGGGCTTCTCAGCCCCAGCATTTT.

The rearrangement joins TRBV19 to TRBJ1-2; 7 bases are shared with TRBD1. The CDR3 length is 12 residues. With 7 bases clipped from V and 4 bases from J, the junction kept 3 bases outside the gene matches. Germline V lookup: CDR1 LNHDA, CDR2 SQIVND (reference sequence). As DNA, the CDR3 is TGTGCCAGTACGCCAGGGGGCTATGGCTACACCTTC. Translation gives CASTPGGYGYTF.

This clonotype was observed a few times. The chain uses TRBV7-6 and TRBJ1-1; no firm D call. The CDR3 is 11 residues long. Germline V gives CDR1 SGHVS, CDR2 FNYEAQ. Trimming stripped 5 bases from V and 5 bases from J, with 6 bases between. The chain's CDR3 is CASSRQTEAFF. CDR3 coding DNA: TGTGCCAGCAGCCGGCAGACTGAAGCTTTCTTT. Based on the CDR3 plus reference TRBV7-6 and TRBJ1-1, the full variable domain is GAGVSQSPRYKVTKRGQDVALRCDPISGHVSLYWYRQALGQGPEFLTYFNYEAQQDKSGLPNDRFSAERPEGSISTLTIQRTEQRDSAMYRCASSRQTEAFFGQGTRLTVV.

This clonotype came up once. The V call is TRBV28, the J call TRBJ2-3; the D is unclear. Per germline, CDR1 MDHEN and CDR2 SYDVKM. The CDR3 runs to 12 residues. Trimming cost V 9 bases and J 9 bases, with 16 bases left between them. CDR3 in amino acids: CASRPAWTTQYF. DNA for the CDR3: TGTGCCAGTCGTCCCGCCTGGACGACGCAGTATTTT. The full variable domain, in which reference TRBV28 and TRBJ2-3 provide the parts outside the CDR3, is DVKVTQSSRYLVKRTGEKVFLECVQDMDHENMFWYRQDPGLGLRLIYFSYDVKMKEKGDIPEGYSVSREKKERFSLILESASTNQTSMYLCASRPAWTTQYFGPGTRLTVL.

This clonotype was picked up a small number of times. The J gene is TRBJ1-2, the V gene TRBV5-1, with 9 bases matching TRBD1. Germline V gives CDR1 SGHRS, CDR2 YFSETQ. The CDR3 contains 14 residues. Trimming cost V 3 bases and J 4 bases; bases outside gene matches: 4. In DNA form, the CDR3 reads TGCGCCAGCAGCTCGGGACAGGGTATCTATGGCTACACCTTC. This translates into CASSSGQGIYGYTF.

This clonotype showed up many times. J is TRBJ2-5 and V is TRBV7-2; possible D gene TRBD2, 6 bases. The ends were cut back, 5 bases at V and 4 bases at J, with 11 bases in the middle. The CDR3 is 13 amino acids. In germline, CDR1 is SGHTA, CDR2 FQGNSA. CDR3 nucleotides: TGTGCCAGCAGCAAGACTAGTCCAGAGACCCAGTACTTC. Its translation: CASSKTSPETQYF. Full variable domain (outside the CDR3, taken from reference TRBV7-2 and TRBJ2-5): GAGVSQSPSNKVTEKGKDVELRCDPISGHTALYWYRQSLGQGLEFLIYFQGNSAPDKSGLPSDRFSAERTGGSVSTLTIQRTQQEDSAVYLCASSKTSPETQYFGPGTRLLVL.

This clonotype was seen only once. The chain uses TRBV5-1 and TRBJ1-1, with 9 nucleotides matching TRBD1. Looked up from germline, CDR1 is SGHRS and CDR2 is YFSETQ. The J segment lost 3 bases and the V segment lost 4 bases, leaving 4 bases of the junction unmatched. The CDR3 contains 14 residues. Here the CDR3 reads CASSGGTGHTEAFF. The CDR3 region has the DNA TGCGCCAGCAGCGGCGGGACAGGGCACACTGAAGCTTTCTTT.

This CDR3 reads CASSADGHSNQPQHF. In nucleotides, the CDR3 is TGTGCCAGCAGCGCAGACGGGCATAGCAATCAGCCCCAGCATTTT. This chain links TRBV7-2 with TRBJ1-5, with D hard to call. Germline assignment: CDR1 SGHTA and CDR2 FQGNSA. The germline V and J ends were trimmed by 5 bases and 0 bases, with 11 bases remaining between them. The CDR3 has 15 residues.

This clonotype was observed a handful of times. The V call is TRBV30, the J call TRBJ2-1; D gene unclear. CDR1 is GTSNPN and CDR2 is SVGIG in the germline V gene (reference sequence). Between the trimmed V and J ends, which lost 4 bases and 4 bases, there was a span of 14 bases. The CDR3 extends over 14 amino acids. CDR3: CAWKPGTPYNEQFF. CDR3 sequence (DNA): TGTGCCTGGAAACCGGGTACACCTTACAATGAGCAGTTCTTC.

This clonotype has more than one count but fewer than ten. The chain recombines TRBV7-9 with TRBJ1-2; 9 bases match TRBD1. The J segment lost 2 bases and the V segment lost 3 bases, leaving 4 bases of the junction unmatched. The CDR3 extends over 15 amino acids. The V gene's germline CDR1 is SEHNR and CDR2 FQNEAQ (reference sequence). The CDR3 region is CASSLGDRENYGYTF. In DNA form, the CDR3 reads TGTGCCAGCAGCTTGGGGGACAGGGAGAACTATGGCTACACCTTC.

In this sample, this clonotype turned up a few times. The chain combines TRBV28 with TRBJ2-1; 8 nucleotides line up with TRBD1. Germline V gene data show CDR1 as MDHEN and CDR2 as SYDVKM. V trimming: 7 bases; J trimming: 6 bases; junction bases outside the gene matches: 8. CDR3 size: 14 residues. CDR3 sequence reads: CASTPDRVVNEQFF. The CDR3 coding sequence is TGTGCCAGCACCCCGGACAGGGTAGTCAATGAGCAGTTCTTC.

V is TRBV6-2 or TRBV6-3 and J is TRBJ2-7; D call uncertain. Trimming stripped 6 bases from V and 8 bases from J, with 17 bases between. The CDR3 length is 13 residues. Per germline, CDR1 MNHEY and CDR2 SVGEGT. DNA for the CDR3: TGTGCCAGCAGGGACCCGCCTATCGATCAGCAGTACTTC. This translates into CASRDPPIDQQYF.

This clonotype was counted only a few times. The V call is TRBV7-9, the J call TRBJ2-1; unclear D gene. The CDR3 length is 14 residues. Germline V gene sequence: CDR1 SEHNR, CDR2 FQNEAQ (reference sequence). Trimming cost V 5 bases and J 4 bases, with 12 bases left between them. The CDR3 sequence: CASSPRLGYNEQFF. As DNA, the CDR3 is TGTGCCAGCAGCCCCCGGTTGGGGTACAATGAGCAGTTCTTC.

This CDR3 is CASRLTGGENYGYTF. CDR3 bases: TGTGCCAGCAGATTGACAGGGGGCGAGAACTATGGCTACACCTTC. V usage is TRBV6-2 or TRBV6-3 and J usage is TRBJ1-2, with TRBD1 identical over 10 bases. The germline V gene has CDR1 MNHEY and CDR2 SVGEGT. CDR3 size: 15 residues. Trimming at V came to 6 bases and at J to 2 bases, leaving 6 bases not matched to a gene.

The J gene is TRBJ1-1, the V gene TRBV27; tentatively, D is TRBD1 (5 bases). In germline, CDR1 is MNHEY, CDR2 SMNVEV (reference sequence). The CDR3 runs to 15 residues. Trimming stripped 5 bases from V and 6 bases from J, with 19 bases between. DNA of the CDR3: TGTGCCAGCAGTCCCCCGGGATGGGGGTACGCTGAAGCTTTCTTT. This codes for CASSPPGWGYAEAFF.

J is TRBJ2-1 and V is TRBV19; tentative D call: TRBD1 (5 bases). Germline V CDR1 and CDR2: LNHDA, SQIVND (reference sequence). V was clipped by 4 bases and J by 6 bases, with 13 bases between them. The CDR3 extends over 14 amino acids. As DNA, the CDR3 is TGTGCCAGTAGTAGACAGAGACTTATCAATGAGCAGTTCTTC. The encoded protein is CASSRQRLINEQFF. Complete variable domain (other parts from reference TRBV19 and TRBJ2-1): DGGITQSPKYLFRKEGQNVTLSCEQNLNHDAMYWYRQDPGQGLRLIYYSQIVNDFQKGDIAEGYSVSREKKESFPLTVTSAQKNPTAFYLCASSRQRLINEQFFGPGTRLTVL.

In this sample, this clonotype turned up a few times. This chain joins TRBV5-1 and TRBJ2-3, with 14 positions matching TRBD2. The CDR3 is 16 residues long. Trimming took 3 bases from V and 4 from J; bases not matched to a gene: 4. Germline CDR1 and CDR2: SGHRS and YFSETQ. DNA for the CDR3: TGCGCCAGCAGCTGGGGGGGACTAGCGGGAGCAGATACGCAGTATTTT. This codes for CASSWGGLAGADTQYF.